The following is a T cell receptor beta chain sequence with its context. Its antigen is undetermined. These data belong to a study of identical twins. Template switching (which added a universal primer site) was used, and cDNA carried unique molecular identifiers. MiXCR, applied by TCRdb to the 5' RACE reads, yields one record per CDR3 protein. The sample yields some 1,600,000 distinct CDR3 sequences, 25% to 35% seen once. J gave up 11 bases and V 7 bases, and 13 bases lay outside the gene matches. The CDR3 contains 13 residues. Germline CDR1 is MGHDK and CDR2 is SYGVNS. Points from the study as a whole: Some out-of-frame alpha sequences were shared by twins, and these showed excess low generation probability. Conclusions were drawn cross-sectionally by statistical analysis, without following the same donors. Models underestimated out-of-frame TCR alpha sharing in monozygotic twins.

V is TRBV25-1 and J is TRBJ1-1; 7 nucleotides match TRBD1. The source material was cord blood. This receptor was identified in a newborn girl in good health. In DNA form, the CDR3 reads TGTGCCAGCACCCTCCTAGGGGGCGGTGGGGCTTTCTTT. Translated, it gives CASTLLGGGGAFF.